A selection of T cell receptor beta chains follows, all from one sample in a study of blood T cell repertoires in COVID-19. TCRdb's copy holds only in-frame clones and misses some; the assay was immunoSEQ multiplex PCR. The sample has about 490,000 clones; approximately 85% are singletons. The source material was peripheral blood. These receptors were collected from a human donor in a cohort sampled during active COVID-19. Each CDR3 is given with its conserved first and last residue. The D gene is left open where the match is weak. Where a row states a size, it is once, few, many or the class of an expanded clone; other rows omit it.

V	J	size	D	CDR3	DNA
TRBV5-6	TRBJ1-1	-	-	CASSLDRAAEAFF	TGTGCCAGCAGCTTGGACAGGGCGGCTGAAGCTTTCTTT
TRBV29-1	TRBJ2-2	-	TRBD1	CSVEGQAGGELFF	TGCAGCGTTGAGGGACAGGCAGGCGGGGAGCTGTTTTTT
TRBV19	TRBJ1-1	-	-	CASRTTGGNTEAFF	TGTGCCAGTAGGACGACGGGAGGTAACACTGAAGCTTTCTTT
TRBV19	TRBJ1-1	-	-	CASTLRQGGAEAFF	TGTGCCAGTACCCTCCGCCAGGGTGGCGCGGAAGCTTTCTTT
TRBV11-2	TRBJ1-3	-	TRBD1	CASSLDHYGTGAGNTIYF	TGTGCCAGCAGCTTAGATCATTACGGGACAGGGGCTGGAAACACCATATATTTT
TRBV27	TRBJ2-7	once	TRBD1	CASSLDRDYEQYF	TGTGCCAGCAGTTTAGACAGGGACTACGAGCAGTACTTC
TRBV18	TRBJ1-3	-	-	CASSPLGSSGNTIYF	TGTGCCAGCTCACCATTAGGGAGCTCTGGAAACACCATATATTTT
TRBV19	TRBJ1-5	-	-	CASNPRGWFRDQPQHF	TGTGCCAGTAATCCACGGGGGTGGTTCCGAGATCAGCCCCAGCATTTT
TRBV19	TRBJ2-2	-	-	CASSINSLELFF	TGTGCCAGTAGTATTAACAGCCTGGAGCTGTTTTTT
TRBV7-8	TRBJ1-1	-	-	CASFLWGTEAFF	TGTGCCAGCTTCCTATGGGGGACAGAAGCTTTCTTT
TRBV7-3	TRBJ2-2	-	-	CASRLGGFGDGELFF	TGTGCCAGCCGCCTCGGGGGATTTGGGGATGGGGAGCTGTTTTTT
TRBV9	TRBJ1-1	-	-	CASRRTEGTEAFF	TGTGCCAGCAGGAGGACAGAGGGCACTGAAGCTTTCTTT
TRBV7-2	TRBJ1-1	-	-	CASSFAFSPGTEAFF	TGTGCCAGCAGCTTCGCCTTCTCCCCGGGAACTGAAGCTTTCTTT
TRBV28	TRBJ1-5	-	-	CASSTGGSSGFSHF	TGTGCCAGCAGTACGGGGGGTAGTTCAGGTTTTTCGCATTTT
TRBV4-1	TRBJ2-1	-	TRBD1	CASSQAGTGATWEQFF	TGCGCCAGCAGCCAAGCGGGAACAGGGGCAACTTGGGAGCAGTTCTTC
TRBV27	TRBJ2-1	-	TRBD2	CASSPGPTSGSYNEQFF	TGTGCCAGCAGCCCTGGACCGACAAGCGGGAGCTACAATGAGCAGTTCTTC
TRBV9	TRBJ2-5	-	-	CASSVEQAQETQYF	TGTGCCAGCAGCGTAGAACAGGCTCAAGAGACCCAGTACTTC
TRBV3-1/TRBV3-2	TRBJ2-3	-	TRBD2	CASSQEASGRDTQYF	TGTGCCAGCAGCCAAGAGGCTAGCGGGAGGGATACGCAGTATTTT
TRBV30	TRBJ1-3	-	-	CAWSVLAGNRGNTIYF	TGTGCCTGGAGTGTATTAGCGGGGAACCGAGGAAACACCATATATTTT
TRBV5-6	TRBJ2-1	few	TRBD2	CASSFPDSGGRGFF	TGTGCCAGCAGCTTTCCCGATTCAGGCGGGAGAGGGTTCTTC
TRBV24-1	TRBJ2-4	once	TRBD2	CATSDRPSGRGKNIQYF	TGTGCCACCAGTGACCGACCTAGCGGGAGAGGCAAAAACATTCAGTACTTC
TRBV7-9	TRBJ2-7	-	TRBD1	CASSSRTGGPGSYEQYF	TGTGCCAGCAGCTCACGGACAGGGGGCCCGGGGTCCTACGAGCAGTACTTC
TRBV27	TRBJ1-3	few	-	CASSGGVGGNTIYF	TGTGCCAGCAGCGGGGGAGTTGGTGGAAACACCATATATTTT
TRBV24-1	TRBJ2-3	-	-	CATSDLGDTQYF	TGTGCCACCAGTGATTTGGGCGATACGCAGTATTTT
TRBV19	TRBJ2-5	-	TRBD2	CASSPVGSGRFQETQYF	TGTGCCAGTAGTCCCGTCGGGAGCGGGAGGTTTCAAGAGACCCAGTACTTC
TRBV7-3	TRBJ2-1	-	TRBD1	CASSLTGTGNEQFF	TGTGCCAGCAGCCTCACCGGGACAGGGAATGAGCAGTTCTTC
TRBV6-4	TRBJ2-6	-	-	CASSAGTPGANVLTF	TGTGCCAGCAGTGCAGGGACACCTGGGGCCAACGTCCTGACTTTC
TRBV9	TRBJ1-1	-	-	CASSVGAGNPNTEAFF	TGTGCCAGCAGCGTAGGGGCGGGGAATCCTAACACTGAAGCTTTCTTT
TRBV6-6	TRBJ2-2	-	-	CASSYAGGSTGELFF	TGTGCCAGCAGTTATGCCGGGGGAAGCACCGGGGAGCTGTTTTTT
TRBV5-6	TRBJ1-5	-	TRBD1	CASSLGPRQGDNQPQHF	TGTGCCAGCAGCTTAGGGCCCCGACAGGGAGACAATCAGCCCCAGCATTTT
TRBV9	TRBJ2-3	few	-	CASSPDGFHRDTQYF	TGTGCCAGCAGCCCAGACGGTTTTCACAGGGATACGCAGTATTTT
TRBV29-1	TRBJ1-1	-	-	CSVKTDMNTEAFF	TGCAGCGTTAAAACGGACATGAACACTGAAGCTTTCTTT
TRBV29-1	TRBJ2-7	-	TRBD1	CSVADRGVSYEQYF	TGCAGCGTTGCCGACAGGGGGGTTTCCTACGAGCAGTACTTC
TRBV11-2	TRBJ1-6	-	TRBD1	CASRPDRLSYNSPLHF	TGTGCCAGCCGTCCGGACAGGCTCTCCTATAATTCACCCCTCCACTTT
TRBV3-1/TRBV3-2	TRBJ2-5	-	-	CASSQGGSQETQYF	TGTGCCAGCAGCCAAGGTGGCAGTCAAGAGACCCAGTACTTC
TRBV21-1	TRBJ2-7	-	-	CASQVSPRRQDSYEQYF	TGTGCCAGCCAAGTCTCCCCCCGTAGGCAGGACTCCTACGAGCAGTACTTC
TRBV27	TRBJ1-5	-	-	CASSLSWSVINQPQHF	TGTGCCAGCAGTTTATCGTGGAGTGTCATCAATCAGCCCCAGCATTTT
TRBV27	TRBJ1-6	few	-	CASKALRLNSPLHF	TGTGCCAGCAAGGCTTTGAGGCTAAATTCACCCCTCCACTTT
TRBV7-9	TRBJ2-7	-	-	CASSSSSPGAYEQYF	TGTGCCAGCAGCTCCAGTAGTCCCGGAGCCTACGAGCAGTACTTC
TRBV2	TRBJ1-1	-	-	CASSDYLTGEAFF	TGTGCCAGCAGTGATTACCTCACGGGTGAAGCTTTCTTT
TRBV5-1	TRBJ2-5	-	-	CASSLGATRRETQYF	TGCGCCAGCAGCTTGGGTGCGACTAGGAGAGAGACCCAGTACTTC
TRBV6-5	TRBJ1-6	-	-	CASSYSLGLYNSPLHF	TGTGCCAGCAGTTACTCCCTTGGACTATATAATTCACCCCTCCACTTT
TRBV27	TRBJ2-2	-	-	CASGIPREWAGELFF	TGTGCCAGCGGCATTCCTCGGGAGTGGGCCGGGGAGCTGTTTTTT
TRBV28	TRBJ2-6	-	TRBD1	CASSLETGRTNVLTF	TGTGCCAGCAGTTTGGAGACAGGGCGGACCAACGTCCTGACTTTC
TRBV19	TRBJ1-6	once	-	CASSMPSSYNSPLHF	TGTGCCAGTAGTATGCCGAGCTCCTATAATTCACCCCTCCACTTT
TRBV7-9	TRBJ2-3	-	-	CASSLATDVDTQYF	TGTGCCAGCAGTTTGGCCACAGATGTCGATACGCAGTATTTT
TRBV6-5	TRBJ1-4	-	-	CASSVLATNEKLFF	TGTGCCAGCAGCGTACTCGCAACTAATGAAAAACTGTTTTTT
TRBV5-6	TRBJ1-2	once	-	CASSLASYGYTF	TGTGCCAGCAGCTTGGCCTCTTATGGCTACACCTTC
TRBV3-1/TRBV3-2	TRBJ2-3	-	-	CASSRSGSSTDTQYF	TGTGCCAGCAGTCGATCGGGGTCTAGCACAGATACGCAGTATTTT
TRBV7-2	TRBJ1-1	-	-	CASSLYSGSSGTEAFF	TGTGCCAGCAGCTTATACAGTGGCTCCTCTGGCACTGAAGCTTTCTTT
TRBV12-5	TRBJ1-5	-	TRBD1	CASGQGAEGQPQHF	TGTGCTAGTGGACAGGGGGCTGAAGGTCAGCCCCAGCATTTT
TRBV11-2	TRBJ2-3	-	-	CASSLSQGSDTQYF	TGTGCCAGCAGCTTATCCCAGGGATCAGATACGCAGTATTTT
TRBV19	TRBJ1-6	-	-	CASSQTSSYNSPLHF	TGTGCCAGTAGTCAGACAAGCTCCTATAATTCACCCCTCCACTTT
TRBV3-1/TRBV3-2	TRBJ1-2	-	-	CASSHRGIYGYTF	TGTGCCAGCAGCCATCGGGGGATCTATGGCTACACCTTC
TRBV15	TRBJ1-3	-	TRBD1	CATSRLTGESGNTIYF	TGTGCCACCAGCAGGTTGACAGGGGAGTCTGGAAACACCATATATTTT
TRBV7-2	TRBJ2-7	-	TRBD1	CASRQGARSIDEQYF	TGTGCCAGCAGGCAGGGGGCTCGTTCGATTGACGAGCAGTACTTC
TRBV15	TRBJ2-7	few	TRBD1	CATSRDPTGVSPAGEQYF	TGTGCCACCAGCAGAGATCCCACAGGGGTCTCGCCGGCAGGCGAGCAGTACTTC